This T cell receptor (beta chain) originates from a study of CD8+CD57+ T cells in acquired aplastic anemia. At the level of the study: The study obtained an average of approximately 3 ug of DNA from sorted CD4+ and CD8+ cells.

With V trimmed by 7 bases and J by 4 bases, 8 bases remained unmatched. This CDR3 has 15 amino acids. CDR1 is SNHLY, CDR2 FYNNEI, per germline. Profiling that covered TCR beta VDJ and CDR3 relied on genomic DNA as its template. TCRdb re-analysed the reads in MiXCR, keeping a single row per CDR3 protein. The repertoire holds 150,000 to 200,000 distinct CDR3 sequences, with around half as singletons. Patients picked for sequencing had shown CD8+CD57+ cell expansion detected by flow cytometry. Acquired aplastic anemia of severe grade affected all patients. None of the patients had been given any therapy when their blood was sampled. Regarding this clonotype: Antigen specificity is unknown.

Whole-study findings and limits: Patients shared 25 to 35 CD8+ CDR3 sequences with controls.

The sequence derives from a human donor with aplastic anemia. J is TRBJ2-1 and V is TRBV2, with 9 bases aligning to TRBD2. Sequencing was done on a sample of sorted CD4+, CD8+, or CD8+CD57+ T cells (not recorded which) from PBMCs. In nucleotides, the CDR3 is TGTGCCAGCAACCGACCTAGCGGGACATACAATGAGCAGTTCTTC. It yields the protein CASNRPSGTYNEQFF.